These 23 T cell receptor beta chains came from one sample sequenced in a study of graft-versus-host responses after intestinal transplantation. Sequencing used immunoSEQ multiplex PCR; TCRdb keeps in-frame clones, though not all of them. Altogether approximately 99,000 clones are present, about nine tenths being singletons, with the ten largest covering about 0.18%. These TCRs' antigens remain unknown. The sequenced sample was unstimulated CD4+ T cells sorted from spleen or lymph node cells, obtained before transplant. The receptor set was obtained from a human donor who was the organ donor for an intestinal transplant.

This chain links TRBV4-2 with TRBJ1-2; perhaps TRBD1 as D (5 bases). With 0 bases removed from V and 0 bases from J, the gap between germline ends came to 17 bases. The CDR3 is 18 residues long. CDR1 and CDR2 from the germline V gene are LGHNA and YNFKEQ. The DNA for the CDR3 is TGTGCCAGCAGCCAAGATACCTTAGGGGCACTCTCTAACTATGGCTACACCTTC. The encoded protein is CASSQDTLGALSNYGYTF.

The chain links TRBV6-5 to TRBJ1-1; 7 bases align to TRBD1. Trimming took 2 bases from V and 7 from J; bases not matched to a gene: 7. This CDR3 contains 14 residues. Germline CDR1 is MNHEY and CDR2 is SVGAGI. CDR3 DNA sequence: TGTGCCAGCAGTTACCGGACAGGTACGGATGAAGCTTTCTTT. Encoded protein: CASSYRTGTDEAFF.

The rearrangement links TRBV12-5 to TRBJ1-2, with a weak D call TRBD1 (5 bases). Germline V CDR1 and CDR2: LGHNT, FRNRAP. The germline V and J ends were trimmed by 0 bases and 6 bases, with 20 bases remaining between them. CDR3 length: 17 amino acids. The CDR3 bases are TGTGCTAGTGGTTTGGTATTACGCGGCAGGGTAGGCGATGGCTACACCTTC. It is translated as CASGLVLRGRVGDGYTF.

V and J are TRBV7-9 and TRBJ1-4; 9 positions match TRBD1. The CDR3 is made up of 14 amino acids. The germline V gene encodes CDR1 SEHNR and CDR2 FQNEAQ (reference sequence). Trimming at V came to 3 bases and at J to 7 bases, leaving 3 bases not matched to a gene. The CDR3 DNA sequence: TGTGCCAGCAGCTTCGGGACAGGGTTTGAAAAACTGTTTTTT. Its translation: CASSFGTGFEKLFF.

The J gene is TRBJ1-5, the V gene TRBV7-9, with D perhaps TRBD1 (6 bases). The CDR3 spans 15 residues. The V end was cut by 5 bases, the J end by 4 bases, with 15 bases between. Germline V CDR1 and CDR2: SEHNR, FQNEAQ (reference sequence). This chain's CDR3 is CASSLTGPPNQPQHF. In DNA, the CDR3 is TGTGCCAGCAGCCTAACAGGGCCCCCAAATCAGCCCCAGCATTTT.

Written as DNA, the CDR3 is TGTGCCAGCAGCTGGGACTCGATCTACTCCTACAATGAGCAGTTCTTC. Translated, it gives CASSWDSIYSYNEQFF. The chain carries TRBV5-4 and TRBJ2-1, with D possibly TRBD2 on 6 matching bases. From germline, CDR1 is SGHNT and CDR2 YYREEE (reference sequence). Trimming took 3 bases from V and 0 from J, leaving 13 bases between them. The CDR3 covers 16 residues.

The chain is built from TRBV9 and TRBJ2-5, with D possibly matching TRBD1 (5 bases). This CDR3 comprises 16 residues. Germline V gene lookup returns CDR1 SGDLS and CDR2 YYNGEE. Trimming removed 0 bases from V and 1 base from J, with 13 bases in between. CDR3 sequence: CASSVDGAVFQETQYF. The CDR3, as DNA: TGTGCCAGCAGCGTAGATGGGGCAGTATTCCAAGAGACCCAGTACTTC.

CDR3 DNA: TGTGCCAGTCGGACCGGGACAGGAAGCAATGAGCAGTTCTTC. Translating gives CASRTGTGSNEQFF. The V gene is TRBV19, the J gene TRBJ2-1; 8 nucleotides match TRBD1. The CDR3 consists of 14 residues. Trimming at V came to 8 bases and at J to 6 bases, leaving 9 bases not matched to a gene. CDR1 is LNHDA and CDR2 is SQIVND in the germline V gene (reference sequence).

The V call is TRBV4-1, the J call TRBJ2-2, with a possible D match to TRBD1 (6 bases). V was shortened by 1 base and J by 5 bases, with 20 bases between the two germline ends. The germline V gene has CDR1 MGHRA and CDR2 YSYEKL. This CDR3 is built from 18 residues. The CDR3 here is CASSQGGTHEGWTGELFF. The CDR3 region has the DNA TGCGCCAGCAGCCAAGGAGGGACACATGAGGGGTGGACCGGGGAGCTGTTTTTT.

The genes are TRBV10-3 and TRBJ2-1, with TRBD2 identical over 7 bases. Trimming at V came to 6 bases and at J to 7 bases, leaving 6 bases not matched to a gene. Per germline, CDR1 ENHRY and CDR2 SYGVKD. This CDR3 region has 13 residues. CDR3 sequence reads: CAIRTPGGNEQFF. CDR3 DNA: TGTGCCATCAGGACACCCGGGGGGAATGAGCAGTTCTTC.

For the CDR3, the DNA is TGTGCCAGCAGCTTACGACAGGGTCGTCAGCCCCAGCATTTT. It yields the protein CASSLRQGRQPQHF. The gene calls are TRBV5-8 and TRBJ1-5; 7 bases agree with TRBD1. V trimming: 2 bases; J trimming: 6 bases; junction bases outside the gene matches: 5. Germline V CDR1 and CDR2: SGHTS, YDEGEE. CDR3 length: 14 residues.

The chain employs TRBV20-1 and TRBJ2-5, with D unclear. The CDR3 is 11 amino acids. Between the trimmed V and J ends, which lost 6 bases and 7 bases, there was a span of 12 bases. Germline CDR1 reads DFQATT; CDR2 reads SNEGSKA (reference sequence). CDR3 DNA sequence: TGCAGTGCCCACCCCGGCGGGACCCAGTACTTC. Residues: CSAHPGGTQYF.

The J gene is TRBJ1-2, the V gene TRBV19; 8 bases are a match to TRBD1. The CDR3 consists of 14 residues. CDR1 is LNHDA, CDR2 SQIVND, per germline (reference sequence). The J segment lost 4 bases and the V segment lost 6 bases, leaving 7 bases of the junction unmatched. CDR3 bases: TGTGCCAGTAGCTTTCAGGGGGCTTTCTATGGCTACACCTTC. Protein: CASSFQGAFYGYTF.

The chain combines TRBV2 with TRBJ1-1; D might be TRBD1 (5 bases). CDR1 is SNHLY and CDR2 is FYNNEI in the germline V gene. Between the trimmed V and J ends, which lost 7 bases and 0 bases, there was a span of 18 bases. This CDR3 is built from 16 residues. CDR3 coding DNA: TGTGCCAGCACCAAATCCGGGACTCCTATGAACACTGAAGCTTTCTTT. Protein sequence: CASTKSGTPMNTEAFF.

The genes are TRBV6-1 and TRBJ1-2, with D possibly matching TRBD1 (5 bases). The CDR3 has 18 amino acids. V lost 0 bases and J lost 0, with 17 bases in between. Germline-derived CDR1 and CDR2 are MNHNS and SASEGT. In DNA, the CDR3 is TGTGCCAGCAGTGAAGCGCTTCGGGGGAGGCTAGCTAACTATGGCTACACCTTC. The encoded protein is CASSEALRGRLANYGYTF.

The chain recombines TRBV4-1 with TRBJ2-5; 7 bases are shared with TRBD1. The tail of the sequence fits TRBJ2-7 better, so the J call may be wrong. Looked up from germline, CDR1 is MGHRA and CDR2 is YSYEKL. This CDR3 region has 17 residues. CDR3 in amino acids: CASSQRVRDSFSYEQYF. DNA of the CDR3: TGCGCCAGCAGCCAGAGGGTTAGGGACAGCTTCTCCTACGAGCAGTACTTC.

The chain couples TRBV18 to TRBJ2-7; a possible D gene is TRBD2 (5 bases). V shed 1 base and J shed 3 bases, with 19 bases lying between them. CDR1 and CDR2 (germline): KGHSH, LQKENI. This CDR3 has 17 amino acids. The CDR3 here is CASSPQRTATTHYEQYF. The CDR3, as DNA: TGTGCCAGCTCACCACAGCGCACCGCGACTACTCACTACGAGCAGTACTTC.

The rearrangement links TRBV7-2 to TRBJ1-1; D might be TRBD1 (5 bases). Germline V gene data show CDR1 as SGHTA and CDR2 as FQGNSA. CDR3 length equals 16 residues. Trimming shortened V by 7 bases and J by 0 bases, and 18 bases separated the two germline ends. CDR3 sequence (DNA): TGTGCCAGCACCTACGGGGGGACTAGAATGAACACTGAAGCTTTCTTT. Its translation is CASTYGGTRMNTEAFF.

J is TRBJ1-4 and V is TRBV5-8; D unresolved. V lost 0 bases and J 6 bases, leaving 15 bases between the germline ends. Germline values: CDR1 SGHTS, CDR2 YDEGEE. The CDR3 loop spans 16 amino acids. CDR3 in amino acids: CASSLAGSVGYEKLFF. CDR3 DNA sequence: TGTGCCAGCAGCTTGGCCGGGTCGGTGGGTTATGAAAAACTGTTTTTT.

The J gene is TRBJ2-7, the V gene TRBV7-9, with D tentatively TRBD1 (5 bases). Germline V gene sequence: CDR1 SEHNR, CDR2 FQNEAQ (reference sequence). The germline V and J ends were trimmed by 5 bases and 3 bases, with 17 bases remaining between them. This CDR3 is 15 amino acids long. In DNA, the CDR3 is TGTGCCAGCAGCCTCTACCTGGGGCAGCACTACGAGCAGTACTTC. Protein: CASSLYLGQHYEQYF.

The genes are TRBV6-5 and TRBJ2-5; TRBD1 agrees at 8 bases. The ends lost 6 bases at V and 5 bases at J; junction bases unmatched: 11. The CDR3 is made up of 15 amino acids. Per the germline V gene, CDR1 is MNHEY and CDR2 is SVGAGI. CDR3 nucleotides: TGTGCCAGCAGACCCCGGACAGGGACGGGGGAGACCCAGTACTTC. Protein: CASRPRTGTGETQYF.

The J gene is TRBJ2-4, the V gene TRBV5-6; TRBD2 matches at 7 bases. The CDR3 has 14 amino acids. J lost 6 bases, V lost 2 bases, and 5 bases had no gene match. The germline V gene encodes CDR1 SGHDT and CDR2 YYEEEE. Here the CDR3 reads CASSLRSGVNIQYF. CDR3 bases: TGTGCCAGCAGCTTAAGGAGCGGGGTAAACATTCAGTACTTC.

The chain uses TRBV4-1 and TRBJ2-1; D call uncertain. V lost 4 bases, J lost 10 bases, and 14 bases lay in between. Germline assignment: CDR1 MGHRA and CDR2 YSYEKL. There are 13 residues in the CDR3. CDR3 region: CASSRYIRREQFF. The CDR3 DNA reads TGCGCCAGCAGCCGGTATATAAGGAGAGAGCAGTTCTTC.